This T cell receptor (beta chain) was captured in a study of cytomegalovirus exposure and HLA in healthy donors. The wider study: Tens of millions of unique TCR sequences came from HLA-typed donors in an early release. Overall study results and limits: Follow-up analysis found HLA locus-dependent TCR association rates, highest for DRB1 and lowest for HLA-C.

60 Vbeta and 13 Jbeta primers were used in PCR. Authors' analysis steps: As a later analysis found, there were 70 million to 100 million unique TCR beta chains, of which some 10 million were shared. Here immunoSEQ multiplex PCR was the method, and the copy in TCRdb shows in-frame clones only, minus some. V and J calls and clone size are as listed in that table; D and trimming were resolved from the DNA. The data contain 140,000 to 150,000 clones, 75% to 90% of them singletons. Germline V gene sequence: CDR1 MRHNA, CDR2 SNTAGT. The CDR3 covers 15 residues. The V and J ends lost 7 bases and 5 bases respectively, with 15 bases between them. The sample holds a few counts of this clone. Its antigen is currently unknown.

Material: PBMCs. The rearrangement links TRBV6-4 to TRBJ1-6; D perhaps matches TRBD1 (6 bases). The origin of this receptor is a middle-aged man in good health and CMV-seronegative. CDR3 bases: TGTGCCAGCATCAAGGACAGAGAAGATAATTCACCCCTCCACTTT. Protein: CASIKDREDNSPLHF.